The 30 T cell receptor beta chains presented below share a single source sample, sequenced in a study of human T cells and chemical hapten exposure. TCRdb re-called the RACE reads through MiXCR, storing one row per CDR3 protein. The sample lists around 99,000 distinct CDR3 sequences; around 12% were seen once. Sample time point: patch test 1, 2 weeks after DPC sensitization. Treatment: therapeutic diphenylcyclopropenone sensitization with weekly scalp DPC. Sample: whole blood, taken in connection with sensitization to the hapten diphenylcyclopropenone (DPC). These receptors were collected from a woman aged 40 to 49 with alopecia areata. Some clones in this sample may be carry-over from other donors' samples.

The chain recombines TRBV6-5 with TRBJ2-5; D is unclear. The V and J ends lost 5 bases and 4 bases respectively, with 11 bases between them. CDR1 and CDR2 (germline): MNHEY, SVGAGI. The CDR3 totals 13 residues. CDR3 in amino acids: CASSARARETQYF. CDR3 DNA sequence: TGTGCCAGCAGTGCACGGGCCCGAGAGACCCAGTACTTC.

This clonotype has just a few counts. The gene calls are TRBV29-1 and TRBJ2-5; D could derive from TRBD1 or TRBD2 (6 bases each). The CDR3 length is 18 residues. Germline V CDR1 and CDR2: SQVTM, ANQGSEA. V was shortened by 0 bases and J by 0 bases, with 20 bases between the two germline ends. CDR3 nucleotide sequence: TGCAGCGTTGAAGATTTCACGTCGACAGGAGGGTACCAAGAGACCCAGTACTTC. This encodes CSVEDFTSTGGYQETQYF.

This clonotype was observed a few times. The chain carries TRBV12-3 or TRBV12-4 and TRBJ2-2, with 7 bases matching TRBD2. The CDR3 runs to 15 residues. V dropped 3 bases and J dropped 5; count of bases not matched to a gene: 6. The CDR3 DNA reads as TGTGCCAGCAGTTTCCGAGGTAGCGGGACCGGGGAGCTGTTTTTT. Translated, it gives CASSFRGSGTGELFF.

This clonotype was observed a few times. This chain connects TRBV11-2 to TRBJ2-1; D is unclear. CDR1 is SGHAT, CDR2 FQNNGV, per germline. Trimming took off 1 base at V and 7 bases at J, with 11 bases between the two ends. The length of the CDR3 is 14 residues. The CDR3 DNA follows: TGTGCCAGCAGCTTAGTTTTGCACGTGAATGAGCAGTTCTTC. Encoded protein: CASSLVLHVNEQFF.

This clonotype occurred a few times. The V call is TRBV5-1, the J call TRBJ2-7; D gene ambiguous. The germline V gene encodes CDR1 SGHRS and CDR2 YFSETQ. This CDR3 contains 13 residues. Trimming cost V 3 bases and J 4 bases, with 11 bases left between them. This CDR3 is CASSSRTGYEQYF. CDR3 nucleotide sequence: TGCGCCAGCAGCTCTCGGACCGGATACGAGCAGTACTTC.

This clonotype was recorded a few times. The rearrangement uses TRBV15 and TRBJ2-3; D is uncertain. Germline CDR1 LNHNV, CDR2 YYDKDF (reference sequence). This CDR3 spans 13 amino acids. Trimming left V 5 bases short and J 2 bases short, with 8 bases between. The CDR3 DNA is TGTGCCACCAGCTACGAATACACAGATACGCAGTATTTT. Protein product: CATSYEYTDTQYF.

This clonotype has ten or more counts. The chain carries TRBV12-3 or TRBV12-4 and TRBJ2-7, with D possibly TRBD1 on 5 matching bases. This CDR3 spans 12 amino acids. V was trimmed by 6 bases and J by 2 bases, leaving 8 bases between them. DNA of the CDR3: TGTGCCAGCAGCACAGGTACCTACGAGCAGTACTTC. It specifies CASSTGTYEQYF.

The sample holds many counts of this clonotype. This sequence joins TRBV6-2 or TRBV6-3 and TRBJ2-1; D uncertain. The CDR3 has 11 amino acids. In germline, CDR1 is MNHEY, CDR2 SVGEGT. Trimming pared 7 bases from V and 6 bases from J, leaving 7 bases between. In nucleotides, the CDR3 is TGTGCCAGCACTCTGGGCAATGAGCAGTTCTTC. Translating gives CASTLGNEQFF.

V gene TRBV29-1 combines with J gene TRBJ1-2; 8 bases match TRBD1. J gave up 8 bases and V 7 bases, and 9 bases lay outside the gene matches. Germline CDR1 reads SQVTM; CDR2 reads ANQGSEA. The CDR3 is made up of 12 amino acids. Here the CDR3 DNA reads TGCAGCGCAGCGCAGGGGGCTCAGGGCTACACCTTC. Amino acids: CSAAQGAQGYTF.

This clonotype was counted a few times. The rearrangement links TRBV11-2 to TRBJ2-1; possibly TRBD1 or TRBD2 for D (5 bases each). V dropped 7 bases and J dropped 3 bases, with 16 bases sitting between them. The germline CDR1 and CDR2 sequences are SGHAT and FQNNGV. This CDR3 comprises 15 residues. The CDR3 loop reads CASILEGTNYNEQFF. For the CDR3, the DNA is TGTGCCAGCATCCTCGAGGGGACCAACTACAATGAGCAGTTCTTC.

The chain uses TRBV28 and TRBJ1-5, with D possibly TRBD1 on 6 matching bases. The germline V gene encodes CDR1 MDHEN and CDR2 SYDVKM. The CDR3 length is 15 residues. V was clipped by 5 bases and J by 7 bases, with 18 bases between them. CDR3 sequence (DNA): TGTGCCAGCAGTCAACAGGGTGAGCTGAGCCAGCCCCAGCATTTT. Residues: CASSQQGELSQPQHF.

In this sample, this clonotype turned up many times. This sequence joins TRBV6-2 or TRBV6-3 and TRBJ1-5; D gene unclear. The CDR3 contains 15 residues. The germline gives CDR1 MNHEY, CDR2 SVGEGT. The V end was cut by 0 bases, the J end by 2 bases, with 8 bases between. CDR3 residues: CASSYSFGGNQPQHF. The DNA of the CDR3 is TGTGCCAGCAGTTACTCATTCGGGGGCAATCAGCCCCAGCATTTT.

This clonotype was counted a few times. The chain recombines TRBV6-2 or TRBV6-3 with TRBJ2-1; 11 nucleotides match TRBD2. Looked up from germline, CDR1 is MNHEY and CDR2 is SVGEGT. V lost 5 bases, J lost 9 bases, and 12 bases stayed unmatched. The CDR3 loop spans 16 amino acids. The CDR3 DNA is TGTGCCAGCAGTCCCCATAGCGGGAGGGCTGAGGGTGAGCAGTTCTTC. It yields the protein CASSPHSGRAEGEQFF.

The rearrangement links TRBV5-1 to TRBJ2-5, with TRBD2 matching 8 bases. The CDR3 contains 15 residues. Looked up from germline, CDR1 is SGHRS and CDR2 is YFSETQ. Trimming took 2 bases from V and 0 from J; bases not matched to a gene: 3. CDR3 loop: CASSFSSGYQETQYF. CDR3 DNA sequence: TGCGCCAGCAGCTTCTCTAGCGGGTACCAAGAGACCCAGTACTTC.

This clonotype was counted many times. J is TRBJ2-1 and V is TRBV9, with TRBD2 matching 7 bases. V lost 5 bases to trimming and J lost 4 bases; unmatched junction nucleotides: 9. The CDR3 loop spans 15 amino acids. CDR1 is SGDLS and CDR2 is YYNGEE in the germline V gene. CDR3 loop: CASSAGEGYYNEQFF. CDR3 bases: TGTGCCAGCAGTGCGGGAGAGGGGTATTACAATGAGCAGTTCTTC.

CDR3: CASSYLSPQETQYF. The CDR3 nucleotides read TGTGCCAGCAGTTACTTGTCCCCGCAAGAGACCCAGTACTTC. This chain joins TRBV6-2 or TRBV6-3 and TRBJ2-5, with no clear D. Germline V gives CDR1 MNHEY, CDR2 SVGEGT. The V gene lost 1 base and the J gene lost 2 bases, with 8 bases spanning the gap. This CDR3 is built from 14 residues.

This clonotype turned up a few times. The chain employs TRBV6-2 or TRBV6-3 and TRBJ2-2; 15 bases line up with TRBD2. The CDR3 runs to 19 residues. V dropped 7 bases and J dropped 1; count of bases not matched to a gene: 10. Germline-derived CDR1 and CDR2 are MNHEY and SVGEGT. In DNA form, the CDR3 reads TGTGCCAGCACCCCCCTGGGACTAGCGGGAGGCCGGAACACCGGGGAGCTGTTTTTT. It specifies CASTPLGLAGGRNTGELFF.

This clonotype was seen only a few times. The chain uses TRBV6-5 and TRBJ1-1; TRBD1 is a possible D gene (5 bases). The V gene's germline CDR1 is MNHEY and CDR2 SVGAGI. Trimming removed 2 bases at V and 0 bases at J, with 7 bases between. CDR3 length: 14 amino acids. CDR3 in amino acids: CASSYPGMNTEAFF. In DNA form, the CDR3 reads TGTGCCAGCAGTTACCCAGGGATGAACACTGAAGCTTTCTTT.

This clonotype came up many times. The gene calls are TRBV7-2 and TRBJ1-5; maybe TRBD1 (6 bases). The CDR3 spans 14 residues. The V gene's germline CDR1 is SGHTA and CDR2 FQGNSA. V gave up 5 bases and J gave up 4 bases, with 12 bases separating them. In DNA form, the CDR3 reads TGTGCCAGCAGCCCGGACAGACAAAATCAGCCCCAGCATTTT. Translated, it gives CASSPDRQNQPQHF.

V gene TRBV4-1 combines with J gene TRBJ1-1, with D unresolved. The CDR3 extends over 14 amino acids. The V end lost 0 bases, the J end lost 7 bases, and 12 bases lay between the germline ends. Per the germline V gene, CDR1 is MGHRA and CDR2 is YSYEKL. The CDR3 DNA reads TGCGCCAGCAGCCAAGAGGCGACTTTTGGTGAAGCTTTCTTT. It is translated as CASSQEATFGEAFF.

The chain combines TRBV12-3 or TRBV12-4 with TRBJ1-5, with D perhaps TRBD1 (5 bases). The germline V and J ends were trimmed by 1 base and 4 bases, with 11 bases remaining between them. CDR3 length equals 15 residues. The CDR3 DNA reads TGTGCCAGCAGTTTAGGGGACGGAAGGAATCAGCCCCAGCATTTT. Amino acid sequence: CASSLGDGRNQPQHF.

This clonotype was counted ten times or more. The V and J genes are TRBV6-2 or TRBV6-3 and TRBJ2-7; no firm D call. The germline V and J ends were trimmed by 1 base and 7 bases, with 5 bases remaining between them. The CDR3 is 11 residues long. Germline V lookup: CDR1 MNHEY, CDR2 SVGEGT. This CDR3 is CASSYFEEQYF. The CDR3 DNA is TGTGCCAGCAGTTACTTCGAGGAGCAGTACTTC.

This clonotype was recorded many times. In DNA form, the CDR3 reads TGTGCCAGCAGAGCTAGCGGGGAGACCCAGTACTTC. This translates into CASRASGETQYF. V gene TRBV6-2 or TRBV6-3 combines with J gene TRBJ2-5, with 8 bases fitting TRBD2. Looked up from germline, CDR1 is MNHEY and CDR2 is SVGEGT. Trimming at V came to 6 bases and at J to 5 bases, leaving 2 bases not matched to a gene. The CDR3 is 12 residues long.

The chain combines TRBV15 with TRBJ2-1, with D perhaps matching TRBD1 or TRBD2 (5 bases each). V lost 3 bases, J lost 3 bases, and 18 bases lay in between. Germline V gene data show CDR1 as LNHNV and CDR2 as YYDKDF (reference sequence). The CDR3 extends over 17 amino acids. CDR3 protein: CATSRVRGGTVYNEQFF. The DNA for the CDR3 is TGTGCCACCAGCAGGGTCCGCGGTGGGACCGTCTACAATGAGCAGTTCTTC.

This clonotype was seen a few times. The chain uses TRBV18 and TRBJ2-7, with D possibly being TRBD1 (5 bases). The CDR3 loop spans 14 amino acids. Trimming pared 2 bases from V and 6 bases from J, leaving 14 bases between. Germline lookup yields CDR1 KGHSH and CDR2 LQKENI. As DNA, the CDR3 is TGTGCCAGCTCACCAGCGGACACATGGGGCGAGCAGTACTTC. Protein product: CASSPADTWGEQYF.

This clonotype showed up just a few times. This rearrangement joins TRBV18 to TRBJ2-7, with 9 positions matching TRBD1. CDR1 KGHSH and CDR2 LQKENI come from the germline V gene. CDR3 length: 14 amino acids. Trimming cost V 8 bases and J 1 base; bases outside gene matches: 6. The CDR3 bases are TGTGCCAGCACCTTGACAGGGGGTTCCTACGAGCAGTACTTC. Its protein is CASTLTGGSYEQYF.

V and J are TRBV24-1 and TRBJ2-5; D is undetermined. The V gene's germline CDR1 is KGHDR and CDR2 SFDVKD. Trimming removed 4 bases at V and 0 bases at J, with 11 bases between. The CDR3 loop spans 15 amino acids. CDR3 in DNA: TGTGCCACCAGTGACGCAACAGCGTACCAAGAGACCCAGTACTTC. As protein: CATSDATAYQETQYF.

The sample holds many counts of this clonotype. The CDR3 region is CSGRTAAYNEQFF. The CDR3 DNA is TGCAGCGGCAGGACAGCCGCCTACAATGAGCAGTTCTTC. The chain carries TRBV29-1 and TRBJ2-1; weak D call: TRBD1 (6 bases). This CDR3 comprises 13 residues. V lost 7 bases, J lost 2 bases, and 12 bases lay in between. The germline V gene encodes CDR1 SQVTM and CDR2 ANQGSEA.

At least ten counts were recorded for this clonotype. V usage is TRBV6-2 or TRBV6-3 and J usage is TRBJ1-5, with 7 bases identical to TRBD1. The CDR3 is 11 amino acids. Unmatched junction bases numbered 3, after V lost 4 bases and J lost 12 bases. From germline, CDR1 is MNHEY and CDR2 SVGEGT. The CDR3 DNA follows: TGTGCCAGCAGTTCCGGGACAGACCAGCATTTT. Translated: CASSSGTDQHF.

There are a few counts of this clonotype. The V call is TRBV11-3, the J call TRBJ2-1; a possible D gene is TRBD1 (6 bases). The CDR3 consists of 13 residues. In germline, CDR1 is SGHNT, CDR2 YENEEA. V dropped 6 bases and J dropped 7 bases, with 13 bases sitting between them. CDR3 coding DNA: TGTGCCAGCAGTTATACACAGGGAAATGAGCAGTTCTTC. Protein: CASSYTQGNEQFF.